This is a list of T cell receptor beta chains from one sample in a study of beta chain features in type 1 diabetes. Repertoires were generated with immunoSEQ multiplex PCR, while TCRdb's copy carries only in-frame clones and drops some. The table records hundreds of thousands of clones, 30% of them present only once. Source material: naive CD4+ T cells from blood. These receptors were taken from a man between 18 and 29 years old in good health. The CDR3 runs from the conserved cysteine through the conserved F or W. Each record gives: CDR3 length, D gene, J gene, V gene, clone size, CDR3 DNA, CDR3 protein. A D gene is named only where the DNA matches it firmly. Not all rows give a size; the values are once, few, many and, for expanded clones, a class.

>14|.|TRBJ2-4|TRBV7-2|few
TGTGCCAGCAGCTTAGCGTCCAGGGCAGACATTCAGTACTTC
CASSLASRADIQYF
>15|.|TRBJ2-6|TRBV14|.
TGTGCCAGCAGCCCGGGGACATCTGGGGCCAACGTCCTGACTTTC
CASSPGTSGANVLTF
>16|TRBD2|TRBJ2-1|TRBV7-2|few
TGTGCCAGCAGCAAACTAGCGGGGAGAACCTACAATGAGCAGTTCTTC
CASSKLAGRTYNEQFF
>13|.|TRBJ2-5|TRBV5-4|few
TGTGCCAGCAGCCCGAGGGCTCAAGAGACCCAGTACTTC
CASSPRAQETQYF
>14|TRBD1|TRBJ2-7|TRBV30|few
TGTGCCTGGAGTTCGGGACAGGGGGTCGCCGAGCAGTACTTC
CAWSSGQGVAEQYF
>14|TRBD1|TRBJ2-7|TRBV29-1|.
TGCAGCGTGGGGACAGGGAGAGAGGCTACCGAGCAGTACTTC
CSVGTGREATEQYF
>16|TRBD1|TRBJ1-1|TRBV29-1|few
TGCAGCGCTACAGAGGGACAGGGGCCCGTCACCACTGAAGCTTTCTTT
CSATEGQGPVTTEAFF
>14|TRBD2|TRBJ2-7|TRBV18|few
TGTGCCAGCAAAGCCGGGACTAGCCGGGCCGAGCAGTACTTC
CASKAGTSRAEQYF
>15|TRBD2|TRBJ2-5|TRBV5-1|.
TGCGCCAGCAGCTTGATGAGGGAGGGACAAGAGACCCAGTACTTC
CASSLMREGQETQYF
>14|.|TRBJ2-3|TRBV7-2|few
TGTGCCAGCAGCCTGGTGGGGCCACCTTGGGCGCAGTATTTT
CASSLVGPPWAQYF
>15|TRBD2|TRBJ2-7|TRBV7-2|few
TGTGCCAGCAGCTTAGAGAGCGGGACCTCCTACGAGCAGTACTTC
CASSLESGTSYEQYF
>17|TRBD2|TRBJ2-3|TRBV29-1|few
TGCAGCGTTCGAGGACTAGCGGGAGGCCTTAGCACAGATACGCAGTATTTT
CSVRGLAGGLSTDTQYF
>15|TRBD2|TRBJ2-1|TRBV5-4|.
TGTGCCAGCAGCTTGTCGACTAGCGGGGGGAATGAGCAGTTCTTC
CASSLSTSGGNEQFF
>16|.|TRBJ2-7|TRBV27|.
TGTGCCAGCAGTTTATTTGGTAGCGGAGCCTCCTACGAGCAGTACTTC
CASSLFGSGASYEQYF
>15|.|TRBJ2-3|TRBV11-1|.
TGTGCCAGCAGCTTAGAGGGCCTTCGCACAGATACGCAGTATTTT
CASSLEGLRTDTQYF
>15|TRBD2|TRBJ2-1|TRBV5-1|few
TGCGCCAGCAGCCTCAGCGGGAGGCTAGGCAATGAGCAGTTCTTC
CASSLSGRLGNEQFF
>17|TRBD1|TRBJ2-7|TRBV11-2|.
TGTGCCAGCAGCTTAGTAGCGAAGGGACAGGTCCGCTACGAGCAGTACTTC
CASSLVAKGQVRYEQYF
>12|TRBD1|TRBJ1-1|TRBV30|few
TGTGCCTGGTACAGGGGTTCGGCTGAAGCTTTCTTT
CAWYRGSAEAFF
>15|TRBD2|TRBJ2-2|TRBV11-2|few
TGTGCCAGCAGATTTAGCGGGGTCAACACCGGGGAGCTGTTTTTT
CASRFSGVNTGELFF
>15|TRBD2|TRBJ2-7|TRBV5-1|.
TGCGCCAGCAGCGTGAGCGGGACCAGCTCCTACGAGCAGTACTTC
CASSVSGTSSYEQYF
>14|TRBD2|TRBJ2-2|TRBV29-1|few
TGCAGCGTGCTAGCGGTGCCGAACACCGGGGAGCTGTTTTTT
CSVLAVPNTGELFF
>15|.|TRBJ2-7|TRBV28|.
TGTGCCAGCAGTGCCTCCTATTCCGACGAAAACGAGCAGTACTTC
CASSASYSDENEQYF
>10|.|TRBJ1-1|TRBV20-1|.
TGCAGTGCTAGCGAATCGCAAGCTTTCTTT
CSASESQAFF
>14|.|TRBJ2-1|TRBV5-1|few
TGCGCCAGCAGCTTGGCTACCAGGGCCAATGAGCAGTTCTTC
CASSLATRANEQFF
>13|.|TRBJ2-5|TRBV18|.
TGTGCCAGCTCAGCAGGGTACCAAGAGACCCAGTACTTC
CASSAGYQETQYF
>15|.|TRBJ1-1|TRBV30|.
TGTGCCCTACAACGCAGGGCCCAACCGAACACTGAAGCTTTCTTT
CALQRRAQPNTEAFF
>12|.|TRBJ1-2|TRBV29-1|few
TGCAGCGTTGCGGGAAATAACTATGGCTACACCTTC
CSVAGNNYGYTF
>15|.|TRBJ2-1|TRBV5-1|.
TGCGCCAGCAGCTTGCTTGGATTATCCTACAATGAGCAGTTCTTC
CASSLLGLSYNEQFF
>14|.|TRBJ2-5|TRBV7-2|few
TGTGCCAGCAGCTTAGGAGGGAGCCAAGAGACCCAGTACTTC
CASSLGGSQETQYF
>14|.|TRBJ2-7|TRBV10-3|once
TGTGCCACCCAGACAGTAGGCGACTCCTACGAGCAGTACTTC
CATQTVGDSYEQYF
>14|.|TRBJ1-1|TRBV5-1|few
TGCGCCAGCAGCTTGCCACAGGGGAACACTGAAGCTTTCTTT
CASSLPQGNTEAFF
>15|TRBD1|TRBJ2-1|TRBV28|few
TGTGCCAGCACTATACCGGGACAGCCCTACAATGAGCAGTTCTTC
CASTIPGQPYNEQFF
>14|.|TRBJ2-5|TRBV30|.
TGTGCCTGGAGTGTGTTACGGGTCCAAGAGACCCAGTACTTC
CAWSVLRVQETQYF
>15|TRBD1|TRBJ2-1|TRBV5-6|.
TGTGCCAGCAGCTTGGGGTGGGACAGGGGGCCTGAGCAGTTCTTC
CASSLGWDRGPEQFF
>13|.|TRBJ2-1|TRBV7-2|.
TGTGCCAGCAGCTTAGTCCCGGACAATGAGCAGTTCTTC
CASSLVPDNEQFF
>13|.|TRBJ2-5|TRBV10-1|few
TGCGCCAGCAGTCCACAGGCCTCGGGGACCCAGTACTTC
CASSPQASGTQYF
>13|.|TRBJ2-7|TRBV7-2|few
TGTGCCAGCAGCTTGGGGTTCTCCTACGAGCAGTACTTC
CASSLGFSYEQYF
>11|.|TRBJ1-2|TRBV28|.
TGTGCCAGCAGTTCCCGCTATGGCTACACCTTC
CASSSRYGYTF
>13|.|TRBJ2-5|TRBV5-1|.
TGCGCCAGCAGCTTGTTTGATGGAGAGACCCAGTACTTC
CASSLFDGETQYF
>15|.|TRBJ2-5|TRBV9|few
TGTGCCAGCAGCGTAGCTCTCCCAGGGCAAGAGACCCAGTACTTC
CASSVALPGQETQYF
>16|TRBD1|TRBJ2-5|TRBV27|few
TGTGCCAGCAGTTTTCCGGACAGGGGAGAGCAAGAGACCCAGTACTTC
CASSFPDRGEQETQYF
>16|.|TRBJ2-5|TRBV5-4|.
TGTGCCAGCAGCTTGGGCCCGGGAAACCAGAGGGAGACCCAGTACTTC
CASSLGPGNQRETQYF
>15|.|TRBJ2-5|TRBV7-9|.
TGTGCCAGCAGCTTGGTGGCCCCTCTCCAAGAGACCCAGTACTTC
CASSLVAPLQETQYF
>13|.|TRBJ1-5|TRBV19|.
TGTGCCACAGCGGGGGGCAGCAATCAGCCCCAGCATTTT
CATAGGSNQPQHF
>11|.|TRBJ2-7|TRBV2|.
TGTGCCAGCAGGCAGGCCTACGAGCAGTACTTC
CASRQAYEQYF
>15|TRBD2|TRBJ2-7|TRBV9|few
TGTGCCAGCAGCGTATCTAGCGGGAGTTTCTACGAGCAGTACTTC
CASSVSSGSFYEQYF
>13|TRBD1|TRBJ2-7|TRBV30|.
TGTGCCTGGAGCCATCGACAGGGGTATAAGCAGTACTTC
CAWSHRQGYKQYF
>17|TRBD2|TRBJ2-1|TRBV9|few
TGTGCCAGCAGTCCCTTCGGGGGGGACAAGCTATACAATGAGCAGTTCTTC
CASSPFGGDKLYNEQFF
>15|TRBD1|TRBJ1-1|TRBV30|.
TGTGCCTGGAGGGAAACACGGACAGGGGCCGCTGAAGCTTTCTTT
CAWRETRTGAAEAFF
>12|.|TRBJ2-7|TRBV28|.
TGTGCCAGCAGTTTACTGAAATACGAGCAGTACTTC
CASSLLKYEQYF
>16|TRBD1|TRBJ1-4|TRBV30|.
TGTGCCTGGGGACCGGGACAGGGGGTATCTAATGAAAAACTGTTTTTT
CAWGPGQGVSNEKLFF
>13|.|TRBJ2-2|TRBV11-2|few
TGTGCCGCTCGCAAGACTTACACCGGGGAGCTGTTTTTT
CAARKTYTGELFF
>15|.|TRBJ1-1|TRBV7-6|once
TGTGCCAGCAGCTCACCGGGCAGGTTGAACACTGAAGCTTTCTTT
CASSSPGRLNTEAFF
>13|.|TRBJ1-5|TRBV6-5|few
TGTGCCAGCAGTGTGTACGGGGATCAGCCCCAGCATTTT
CASSVYGDQPQHF
>17|.|TRBJ2-2|TRBV27|few
TGTGCCAGCAGTTTACGGGGACGGGGGGCGGGCACCGGGGAGCTGTTTTTT
CASSLRGRGAGTGELFF
>12|.|TRBJ2-5|TRBV30|few
TGTGTCCTGTTGGGTCGGGGTGAGACCCAGTACTTC
CVLLGRGETQYF
>14|.|TRBJ2-5|TRBV2|.
TGTGCCAGCAGTGATGAGAGGGGCGGTGAGACCCAGTACTTC
CASSDERGGETQYF
>15|TRBD2|TRBJ2-3|TRBV7-9|few
TGTGCCAGCAGCTCTAGCGGGGGAAGCACAGATACGCAGTATTTT
CASSSSGGSTDTQYF
>14|.|TRBJ2-7|TRBV29-1|.
TGCAGCGTTGGGTTACACAGGGACCCCTACGAGCAGTACTTC
CSVGLHRDPYEQYF
>16|.|TRBJ1-1|TRBV29-1|.
TGCAGCGTGGGAGGGGGGAACTCAATCCGTGACACTGAAGCTTTCTTT
CSVGGGNSIRDTEAFF